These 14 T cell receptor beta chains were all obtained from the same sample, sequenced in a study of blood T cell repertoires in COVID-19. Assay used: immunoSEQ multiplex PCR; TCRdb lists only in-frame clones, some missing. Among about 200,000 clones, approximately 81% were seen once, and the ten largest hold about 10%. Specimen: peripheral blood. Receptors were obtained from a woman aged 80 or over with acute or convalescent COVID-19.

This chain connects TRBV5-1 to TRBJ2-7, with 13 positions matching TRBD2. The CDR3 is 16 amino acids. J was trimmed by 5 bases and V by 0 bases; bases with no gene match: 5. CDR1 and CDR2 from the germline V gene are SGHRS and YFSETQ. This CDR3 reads CASSLGGLAGTHEQYF. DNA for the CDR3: TGCGCCAGCAGCTTGGGGGGACTAGCGGGGACCCACGAGCAGTACTTC.

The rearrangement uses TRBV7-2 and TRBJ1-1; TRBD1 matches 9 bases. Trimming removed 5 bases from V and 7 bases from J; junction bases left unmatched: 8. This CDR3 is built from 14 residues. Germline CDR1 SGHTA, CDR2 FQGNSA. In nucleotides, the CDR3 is TGTGCCAGCAGCAATCGACAGGGGGGACTTGAAGCTTTCTTT. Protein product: CASSNRQGGLEAFF.

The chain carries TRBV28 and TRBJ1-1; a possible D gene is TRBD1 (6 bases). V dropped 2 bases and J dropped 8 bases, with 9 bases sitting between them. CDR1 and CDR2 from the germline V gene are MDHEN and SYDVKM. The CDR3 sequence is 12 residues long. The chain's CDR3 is CASSLRDMEAFF. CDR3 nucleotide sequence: TGTGCCAGCAGTTTAAGGGACATGGAAGCTTTCTTT.

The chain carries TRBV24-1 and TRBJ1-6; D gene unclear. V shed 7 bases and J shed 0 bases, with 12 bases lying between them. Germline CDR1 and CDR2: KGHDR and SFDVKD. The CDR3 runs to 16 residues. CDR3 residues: CATRRHTTSYNSPLHF. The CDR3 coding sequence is TGTGCCACCAGAAGACATACCACCTCCTATAATTCACCCCTCCACTTT.

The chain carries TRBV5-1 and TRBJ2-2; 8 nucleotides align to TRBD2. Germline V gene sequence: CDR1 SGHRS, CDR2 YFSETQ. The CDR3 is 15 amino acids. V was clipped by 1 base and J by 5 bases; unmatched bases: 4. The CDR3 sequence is CASSLMREETGELFF. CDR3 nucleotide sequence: TGCGCCAGCAGCTTGATGCGGGAGGAAACCGGGGAGCTGTTTTTT.

CDR3 residues: CASSVDGGPYEQYF. The CDR3 region has the DNA TGTGCCAGCAGCGTAGACGGGGGGCCCTACGAGCAGTACTTC. This chain uses TRBV9 with TRBJ2-7; TRBD2 might be the D (7 bases). This CDR3 is 14 amino acids long. Trimming shortened V by 0 bases and J by 2 bases, and 9 bases separated the two germline ends. Germline CDR1 and CDR2: SGDLS and YYNGEE. Looking up the rest from reference TRBV9 and TRBJ2-7 gives the full variable domain: DSGVTQTPKHLITATGQRVTLRCSPRSGDLSVYWYQQSLDQGLQFLIQYYNGEERAKGNILERFSAQQFPDLHSELNLSSLELGDSALYFCASSVDGGPYEQYFGPGTRLTVT.

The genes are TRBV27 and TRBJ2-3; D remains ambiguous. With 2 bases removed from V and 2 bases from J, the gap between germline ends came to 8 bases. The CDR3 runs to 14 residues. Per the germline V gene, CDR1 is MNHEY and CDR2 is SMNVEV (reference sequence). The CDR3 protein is CASSLISDTDTQYF. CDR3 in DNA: TGTGCCAGCAGTTTAATTAGTGACACAGATACGCAGTATTTT.

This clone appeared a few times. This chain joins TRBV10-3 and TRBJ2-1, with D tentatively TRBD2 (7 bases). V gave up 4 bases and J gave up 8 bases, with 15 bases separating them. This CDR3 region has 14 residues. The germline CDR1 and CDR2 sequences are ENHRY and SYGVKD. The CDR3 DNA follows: TGTGCCATCAGTGCCGCCCGGGGGGCCGATGAGCAGTTCTTC. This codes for CAISAARGADEQFF.

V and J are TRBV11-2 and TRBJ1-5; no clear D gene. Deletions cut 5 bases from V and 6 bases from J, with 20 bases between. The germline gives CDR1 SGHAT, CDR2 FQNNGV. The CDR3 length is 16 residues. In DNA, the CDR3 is TGTGCCAGCAGCACATTTACAAGGGTGGGAGGTCAGCCCCAGCATTTT. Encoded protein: CASSTFTRVGGQPQHF.

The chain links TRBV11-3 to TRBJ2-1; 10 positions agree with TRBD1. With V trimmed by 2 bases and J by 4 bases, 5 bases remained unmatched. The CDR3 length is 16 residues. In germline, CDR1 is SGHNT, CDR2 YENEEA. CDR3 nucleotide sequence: TGTGCCAGCAGCTTATCCGGGACAGGGGTTTACAATGAGCAGTTCTTC. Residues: CASSLSGTGVYNEQFF.

The CDR3 spells CAWSGVADEQFF. Here the CDR3 DNA reads TGTGCCTGGAGTGGGGTAGCGGATGAGCAGTTCTTC. The chain carries TRBV30 and TRBJ2-1, with D possibly being TRBD2 (6 bases). The CDR3 is 12 amino acids. CDR1 GTSNPN and CDR2 SVGIG come from the germline V gene (reference sequence). Trimming pared 1 base from V and 8 bases from J, leaving 9 bases between.

The CDR3 DNA is TGTGCCAGCAGCCTGGATCGGGGGTATAATTCACCCCTCCACTTT. This codes for CASSLDRGYNSPLHF. The rearrangement links TRBV7-3 to TRBJ1-6, with D tentatively TRBD1 (5 bases). Germline values: CDR1 SGHTA, CDR2 FQGTGA. The CDR3 runs to 15 residues. V lost 5 bases and J 4 bases, leaving 12 bases between the germline ends.

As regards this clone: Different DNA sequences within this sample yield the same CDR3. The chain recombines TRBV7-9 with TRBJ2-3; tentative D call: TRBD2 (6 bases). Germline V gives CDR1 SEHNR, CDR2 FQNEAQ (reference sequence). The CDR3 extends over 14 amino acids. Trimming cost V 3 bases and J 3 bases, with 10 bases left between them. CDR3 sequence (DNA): TGTGCCAGCAGCTTTCTTGGGGGGACAGATACGCAGTATTTT. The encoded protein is CASSFLGGTDTQYF.

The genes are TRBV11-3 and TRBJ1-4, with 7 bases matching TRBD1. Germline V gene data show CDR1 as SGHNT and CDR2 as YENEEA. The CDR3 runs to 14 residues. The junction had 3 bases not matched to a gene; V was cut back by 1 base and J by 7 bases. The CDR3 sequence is CASSLAGQLEKLFF. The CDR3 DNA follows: TGTGCCAGCAGCTTAGCGGGACAGCTTGAAAAACTGTTTTTT. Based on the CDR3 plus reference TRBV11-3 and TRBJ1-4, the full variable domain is EAGVVQSPRYKIIEKKQPVAFWCNPISGHNTLYWYLQNLGQGPELLIRYENEEAVDDSQLPKDRFSAERLKGVDSTLKIQPAELGDSAVYLCASSLAGQLEKLFFGSGTQLSVL.